This T cell receptor beta chain was documented in a study of CD8 T cells in Susac syndrome (dated by TCRdb to the late 2010s). Background for the entire study: The study used repertoire sequencing to test whether antigen drove CD8+ T cell activation and differentiation in Susac syndrome. The investigation overall reported the following: The number of individuals in the TCR sequencing and HLA analysis was recognized as being relatively small.

Peripheral blood CD8+ and CD4+ T cells from healthy donors, Susac syndrome patients and multiple sclerosis patients were profiled using high-throughput TCR beta sequencing. Healthy donors were included as age- and sex-matched controls. Bulk CD8+ and CD4+ T cells were purified by magnetic negative isolation, while CD8+ TEMRA cells were enriched using FACS. Blood was collected in EDTA tubes and processed within 24 hours, with PBMCs isolated through density gradient centrifugation. PBMCs intended for TCR sequencing were frozen in liquid nitrogen and were later thawed in a 37 degrees C water bath. The sorted or isolated CD4+, CD8+ and CD8+ TEMRA cells reached a purity of at least 90%. V loses 4 bases at its end and J loses 5 bases; junction bases beyond the gene matches: 6. Spanning cysteine to phenylalanine, the CDR3 consists of 16 amino acids. CDR3 DNA is the only sequence kept; it has 48 bases, read in frame from the first base. Via the germline V gene (reference sequence), CDR1 is SGHNT and CDR2 YYREEE.

RNA was extracted with the RNeasy kit and roughly 0.45 to 1 ug was reverse transcribed using random hexamers. The immunoSEQ multiplex PCR assay, which covers 54 Vbeta and 13 Jbeta segments, was used to amplify TCR beta CDR3 regions. Bias from PCR amplification was corrected by using a synthetic template baseline for primer optimization and for computational correction. The study's processing was this. Reads were assigned to V, D and J genes according to IMGT and analyzed in immunoSEQ Analyzer, with only productive sequences retained. Clonality was calculated as one minus the Shannon entropy normalized by log2 of the number of productive unique sequences. For each patient and control, public and private clones were evaluated within the 100 most prevalent clones. Susac-specific clones were defined as absent from healthy and MS cohorts, around 1,000 published viral clones and other ImmuneACCESS disease sequences. TCRdb itself trimmed the public reads at Q25 with fastp, ran MiXCR and retained productive beta chains. Rows matching on CDR3 protein sequence are summarized as one entry with the most common DNA and genes. The V and J calls here are based on TCRdb, not the publication. This sample lists 150,000 or so distinct CDR3 sequences; approximately 96% were detected once. The ten top clones hold about 0.13% of the sample.

As for this clonotype: What this receptor recognizes is not known. No much larger clone exists at a distance of one base, and base qualities are not known.

This clonotype was obtained from a human donor in good health. The specimen was CD4+ T cells from PBMCs. This receptor chain uses TRBV5-4 and TRBJ2-1, with 13 central nucleotides matching TRBD2. Read as DNA, the sequence is TGTGCCAGCAGCGCACGGACTAGCGGGGGCCACAATGAGCAGTTCTTC. This codes for CASSARTSGGHNEQFF.